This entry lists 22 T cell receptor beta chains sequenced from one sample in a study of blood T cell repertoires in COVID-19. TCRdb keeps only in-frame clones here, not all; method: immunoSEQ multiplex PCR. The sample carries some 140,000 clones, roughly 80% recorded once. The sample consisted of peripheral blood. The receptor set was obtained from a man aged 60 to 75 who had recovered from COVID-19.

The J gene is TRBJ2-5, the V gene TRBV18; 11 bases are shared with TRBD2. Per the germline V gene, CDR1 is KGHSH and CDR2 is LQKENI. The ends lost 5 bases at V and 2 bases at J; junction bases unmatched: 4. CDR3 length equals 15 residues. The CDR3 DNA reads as TGTGCCAGCTCAACTAGCGGGAGCCCGCAAGAGACCCAGTACTTC. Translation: CASSTSGSPQETQYF.

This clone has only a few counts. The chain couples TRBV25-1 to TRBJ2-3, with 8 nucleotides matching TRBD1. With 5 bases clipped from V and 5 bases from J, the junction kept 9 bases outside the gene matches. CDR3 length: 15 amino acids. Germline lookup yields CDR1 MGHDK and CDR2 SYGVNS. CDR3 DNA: TGTGCCAGCAGTACAAGGCAGGGGGCATTAGATACGCAGTATTTT. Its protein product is CASSTRQGALDTQYF. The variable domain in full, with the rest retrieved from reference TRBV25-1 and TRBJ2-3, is EADIYQTPRYLVIGTGKKITLECSQTMGHDKMYWYQQDPGMELHLIHYSYGVNSTEKGDLSSESTVSRIRTEHFPLTLESARPSHTSQYLCASSTRQGALDTQYFGPGTRLTVL.

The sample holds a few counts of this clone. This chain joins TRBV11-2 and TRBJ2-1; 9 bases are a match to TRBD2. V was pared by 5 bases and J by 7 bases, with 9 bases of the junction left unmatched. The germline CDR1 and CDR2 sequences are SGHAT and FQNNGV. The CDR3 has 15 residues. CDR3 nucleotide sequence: TGTGCCAGCAGCCAGACTAGCGGAGGAGGTAATGAGCAGTTCTTC. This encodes CASSQTSGGGNEQFF. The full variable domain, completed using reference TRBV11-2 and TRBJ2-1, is EAGVAQSPRYKIIEKRQSVAFWCNPISGHATLYWYQQILGQGPKLLIQFQNNGVVDDSQLPKDRFSAERLKGVDSTLKIQPAKLEDSAVYLCASSQTSGGGNEQFFGPGTRLTVL.

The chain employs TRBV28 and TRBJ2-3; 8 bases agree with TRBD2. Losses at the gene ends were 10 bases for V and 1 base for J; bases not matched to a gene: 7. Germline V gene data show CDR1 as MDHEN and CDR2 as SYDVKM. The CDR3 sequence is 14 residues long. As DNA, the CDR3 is TGTGCCACCCTAGGGACTAGAGGCACAGATACGCAGTATTTT. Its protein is CATLGTRGTDTQYF.

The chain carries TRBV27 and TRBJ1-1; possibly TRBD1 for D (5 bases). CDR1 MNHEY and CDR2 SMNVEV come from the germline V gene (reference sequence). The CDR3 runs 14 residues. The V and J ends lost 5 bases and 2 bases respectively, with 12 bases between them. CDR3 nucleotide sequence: TGTGCCAGCAGTCTGGGACTGAGAAACACTGAAGCTTTCTTT. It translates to CASSLGLRNTEAFF.

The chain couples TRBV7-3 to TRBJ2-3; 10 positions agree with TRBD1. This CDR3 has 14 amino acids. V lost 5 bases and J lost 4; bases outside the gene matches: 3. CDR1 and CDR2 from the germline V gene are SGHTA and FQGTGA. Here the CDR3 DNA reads TGTGCCAGCAGCATAGGACAGGGGGCAGATACGCAGTATTTT. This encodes CASSIGQGADTQYF.

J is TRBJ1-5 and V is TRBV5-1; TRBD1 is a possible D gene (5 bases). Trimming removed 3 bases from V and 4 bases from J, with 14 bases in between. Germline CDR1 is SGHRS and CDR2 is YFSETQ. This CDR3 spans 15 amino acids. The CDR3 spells CASSWRGSPNQPQHF. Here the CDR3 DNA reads TGCGCCAGCAGCTGGCGGGGGTCCCCAAATCAGCCCCAGCATTTT.

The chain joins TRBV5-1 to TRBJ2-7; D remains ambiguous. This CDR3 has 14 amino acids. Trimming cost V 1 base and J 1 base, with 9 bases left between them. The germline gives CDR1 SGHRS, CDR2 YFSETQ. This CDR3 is CASSLNSPSYEQYF. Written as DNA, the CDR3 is TGCGCCAGCAGCTTGAACAGTCCTTCCTACGAGCAGTACTTC. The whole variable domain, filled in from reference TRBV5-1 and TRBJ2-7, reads KAGVTQTPRYLIKTRGQQVTLSCSPISGHRSVSWYQQTPGQGLQFLFEYFSETQRNKGNFPGRFSGRQFSNSRSEMNVSTLELGDSALYLCASSLNSPSYEQYFGPGTRLTVT.

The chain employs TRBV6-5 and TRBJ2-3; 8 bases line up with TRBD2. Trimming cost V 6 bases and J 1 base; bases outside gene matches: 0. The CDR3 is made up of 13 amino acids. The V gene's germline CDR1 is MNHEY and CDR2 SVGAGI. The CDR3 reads CASRTSGTDTQYF. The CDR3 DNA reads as TGTGCCAGCAGGACTAGCGGCACAGATACGCAGTATTTT.

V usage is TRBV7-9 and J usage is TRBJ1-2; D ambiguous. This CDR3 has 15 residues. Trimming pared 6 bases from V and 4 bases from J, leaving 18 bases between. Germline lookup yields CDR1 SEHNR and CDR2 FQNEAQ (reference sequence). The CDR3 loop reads CASSFPGSPIYGYTF. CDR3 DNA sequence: TGTGCCAGCAGTTTCCCGGGGTCCCCTATCTATGGCTACACCTTC.

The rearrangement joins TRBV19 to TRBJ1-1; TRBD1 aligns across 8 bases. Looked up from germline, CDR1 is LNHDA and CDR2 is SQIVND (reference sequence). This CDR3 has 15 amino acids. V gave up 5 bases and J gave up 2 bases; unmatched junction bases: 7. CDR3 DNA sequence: TGTGCCAGTAGTGCCGGACAGGGCGGCAACACTGAAGCTTTCTTT. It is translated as CASSAGQGGNTEAFF.

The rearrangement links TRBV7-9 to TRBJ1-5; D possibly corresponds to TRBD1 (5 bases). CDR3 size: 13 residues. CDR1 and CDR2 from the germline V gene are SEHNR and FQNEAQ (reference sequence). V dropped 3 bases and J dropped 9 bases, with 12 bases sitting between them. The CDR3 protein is CASSFEDKSPQHF. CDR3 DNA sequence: TGTGCCAGCAGCTTCGAGGACAAGTCGCCCCAGCATTTT.

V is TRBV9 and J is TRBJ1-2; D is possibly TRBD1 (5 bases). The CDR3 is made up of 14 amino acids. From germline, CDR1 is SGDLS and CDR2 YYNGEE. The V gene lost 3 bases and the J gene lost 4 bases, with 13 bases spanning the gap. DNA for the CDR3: TGTGCCAGCAGCGCGAGCGGGACCTCCTATGGCTACACCTTC. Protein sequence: CASSASGTSYGYTF.

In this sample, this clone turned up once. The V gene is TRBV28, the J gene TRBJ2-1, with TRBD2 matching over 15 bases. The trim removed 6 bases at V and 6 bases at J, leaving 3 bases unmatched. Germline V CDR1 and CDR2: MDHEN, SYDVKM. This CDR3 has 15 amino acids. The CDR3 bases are TGTGCCAGCAGGGGGACTAGCGGGAGGCCCAATGAGCAGTTCTTC. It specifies CASRGTSGRPNEQFF.

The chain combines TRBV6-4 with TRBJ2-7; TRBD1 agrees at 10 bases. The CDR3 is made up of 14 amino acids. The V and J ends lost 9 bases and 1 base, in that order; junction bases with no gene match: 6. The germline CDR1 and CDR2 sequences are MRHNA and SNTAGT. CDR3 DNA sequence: TGTGCCAGGTTCCGGGACAGGGGTTCCTACGAGCAGTACTTC. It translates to CARFRDRGSYEQYF.

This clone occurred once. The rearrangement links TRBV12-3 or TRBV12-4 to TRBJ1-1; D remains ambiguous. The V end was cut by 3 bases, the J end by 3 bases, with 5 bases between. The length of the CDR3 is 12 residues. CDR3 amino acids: CASSFSYTEAFF. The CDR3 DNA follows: TGTGCCAGCAGTTTCTCTTACACTGAAGCTTTCTTT.

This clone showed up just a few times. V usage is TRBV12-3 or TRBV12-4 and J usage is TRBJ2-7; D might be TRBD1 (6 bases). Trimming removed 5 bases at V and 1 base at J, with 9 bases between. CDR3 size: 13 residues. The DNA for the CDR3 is TGTGCCAGCAGTGGGGACAAATCCTACGAGCAGTACTTC. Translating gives CASSGDKSYEQYF.

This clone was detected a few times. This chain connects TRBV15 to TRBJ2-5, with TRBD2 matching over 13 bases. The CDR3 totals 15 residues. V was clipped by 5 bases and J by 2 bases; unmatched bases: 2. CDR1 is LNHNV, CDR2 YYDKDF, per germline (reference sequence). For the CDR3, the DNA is TGTGCCACCAGCGGACTAGCGGGGGTACAAGAGACCCAGTACTTC. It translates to CATSGLAGVQETQYF.

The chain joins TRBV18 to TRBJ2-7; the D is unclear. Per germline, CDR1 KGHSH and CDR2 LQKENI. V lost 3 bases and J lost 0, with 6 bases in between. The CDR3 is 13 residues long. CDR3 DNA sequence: TGTGCCAGCTCACCCCAGATCTCCTACGAGCAGTACTTC. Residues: CASSPQISYEQYF. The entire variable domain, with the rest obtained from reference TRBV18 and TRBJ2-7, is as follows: NAGVMQNPRHLVRRRGQEARLRCSPMKGHSHVYWYRQLPEEGLKFMVYLQKENIIDESGMPKERFSAEFPKEGPSILRIQQVVRGDSAAYFCASSPQISYEQYFGPGTRLTVT.

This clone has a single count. CDR3 sequence: CASSLTGVPYEQYF. DNA for the CDR3: TGTGCCAGCAGCCTGACAGGGGTTCCCTACGAGCAGTACTTC. The J gene is TRBJ2-7, the V gene TRBV6-5; 8 nucleotides match TRBD1. This CDR3 contains 14 residues. The germline CDR1 and CDR2 sequences are MNHEY and SVGAGI. With 6 bases clipped from V and 2 bases from J, the junction kept 6 bases outside the gene matches.

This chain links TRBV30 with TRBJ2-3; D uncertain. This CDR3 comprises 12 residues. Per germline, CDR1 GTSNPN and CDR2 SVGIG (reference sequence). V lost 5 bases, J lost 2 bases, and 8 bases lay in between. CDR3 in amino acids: CAWGRSTDTQYF. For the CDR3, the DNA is TGTGCCTGGGGACGGTCCACAGATACGCAGTATTTT.

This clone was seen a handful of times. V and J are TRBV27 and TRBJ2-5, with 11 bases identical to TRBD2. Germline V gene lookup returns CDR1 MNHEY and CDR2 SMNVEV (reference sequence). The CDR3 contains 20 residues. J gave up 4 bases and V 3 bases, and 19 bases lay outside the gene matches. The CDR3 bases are TGTGCCAGCAGTTTTCACCACAGGGGGATAGCGGGGGGGCCGCGAGAGACCCAGTACTTC. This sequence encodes CASSFHHRGIAGGPRETQYF.